This TCR beta chain is drawn from a study of control samples from healthy donors and cancer patients. Between the trimmed V and J ends, which lost 3 bases and 1 base, there was a span of 6 bases. The germline V gene has CDR1 MGHDK and CDR2 SYGVNS. CDR3 length: 13 amino acids. TCRdb's table, derived via immunoSEQ multiplex PCR, lists solely in-frame clones and lacks some. The sample lists under 150,000 clones; more than 70% were seen once. This TCR was recovered from a man in his 60s in good health. The chain is built from TRBV25-1 and TRBJ1-1; D unresolved. Sequencing input: blood. The CDR3 protein is CASSEGQNTEAFF. The CDR3 nucleotides are TGTGCCAGCAGTGAGGGCCAGAACACTGAAGCTTTCTTT.